The sequence of this T cell receptor (beta chain) was determined in a study of identical twins. The CDR3 is 17 residues long. The germline V gene has CDR1 DFQATT and CDR2 SNEGSKA (reference sequence). With 5 bases removed from V and 6 bases from J, the gap between germline ends came to 25 bases. This clonotype was counted only a few times. Each cDNA held unique molecular identifiers, and template switching gave it a universal primer site. Each CDR3 protein is one row after TCRdb ran MiXCR on the 5' RACE reads. The sample consists of 500,000 or so distinct CDR3 sequences, roughly an eighth of them appearing once. The sample also formed part of further work on yellow fever vaccine responses in identical twins.

Sample: CD4+ T cells sorted from blood. The chain uses TRBV20-1 and TRBJ2-2, with D possibly being TRBD2 (6 bases). The source of this sequence is a woman younger than 30 in good health. CDR3 DNA: TGCAGTGCTCCGCGCCCTCTAGCGAAACGGTATCCCGGGGAGCTGTTTTTT. It encodes CSAPRPLAKRYPGELFF.